One and the same sample provided the 23 T cell receptor beta chains below, sequenced in a study of technical replicates of blood from a few donors. The assay was immunoSEQ multiplex PCR, and TCRdb's table has in-frame clones only and misses some. The sample records about 79,000 clones, 91% being singletons. Sequencing was carried out using T cells isolated from PBMCs. The receptors were gathered from a human donor in good health. Some clones in this sample may be carry-over from other donors' samples.

V is TRBV27 and J is TRBJ2-2, with D uncertain. This CDR3 contains 13 residues. V lost 3 bases, J lost 6 bases, and 8 bases lay in between. Germline V gene lookup returns CDR1 MNHEY and CDR2 SMNVEV (reference sequence). The CDR3 bases are TGTGCCAGCAGTTTCTCTAGATCCGGGGAGCTGTTTTTT. Protein sequence: CASSFSRSGELFF.

The chain has TRBV5-1 and TRBJ2-1; D remains unclear. The CDR3 extends over 12 amino acids. Germline CDR1 reads SGHRS; CDR2 reads YFSETQ. Trimming took off 4 bases at V and 4 bases at J, with 6 bases between the two ends. The CDR3 spells CASSPGYNEQFF. In DNA, the CDR3 is TGCGCCAGCAGCCCCGGGTACAATGAGCAGTTCTTC.

This clone was observed once. This sequence joins TRBV7-2 and TRBJ1-6; 8 bases line up with TRBD1. This CDR3 spans 19 amino acids. The junction had 12 bases not matched to a gene; V was cut back by 3 bases and J by 2 bases. Germline CDR1 and CDR2: SGHTA and FQGNSA. CDR3 protein: CASSFPGTGYGPYNSPLHF. The CDR3 region has the DNA TGTGCCAGCAGCTTTCCGGGGACAGGCTACGGACCCTATAATTCACCCCTCCACTTT.

This chain connects TRBV30 to TRBJ2-3, with 14 bases identical to TRBD2. This CDR3 spans 15 amino acids. The germline V gene has CDR1 GTSNPN and CDR2 SVGIG (reference sequence). V lost 2 bases, J lost 5 bases, and 3 bases stayed unmatched. CDR3: CAWSQGLAGVDTQYF. The CDR3 nucleotides read TGTGCCTGGAGTCAGGGACTAGCGGGAGTAGATACGCAGTATTTT.

The gene calls are TRBV19 and TRBJ1-2; 8 positions agree with TRBD1. The germline gives CDR1 LNHDA, CDR2 SQIVND (reference sequence). With V trimmed by 2 bases and J by 5 bases, 13 bases remained unmatched. This CDR3 has 17 residues. In DNA, the CDR3 is TGTGCCAGTAGTATACAGGGAGGACAGGGTGGGCTATATGGCTACACCTTC. This gives the protein CASSIQGGQGGLYGYTF.

In its sample, this clone was seen a few times. The rearrangement links TRBV29-1 to TRBJ1-1, with D possibly being TRBD1 (6 bases). The CDR3 is made up of 13 amino acids. The ends were cut back, 6 bases at V and 5 bases at J, with 16 bases in the middle. CDR1 is SQVTM, CDR2 ANQGSEA, per germline. This CDR3 is CSVPGQRRTEAFF. CDR3 bases: TGCAGCGTCCCCGGACAGAGGAGAACTGAAGCTTTCTTT.

The V and J genes are TRBV4-2 and TRBJ2-7; TRBD2 might be the D (6 bases). The CDR3 is 14 amino acids. The germline gives CDR1 LGHNA, CDR2 YNFKEQ. V was shortened by 1 base and J by 6 bases, with 13 bases between the two germline ends. CDR3 loop: CASSQASSAVEQYF. As DNA, the CDR3 is TGTGCCAGCAGCCAAGCGTCTAGCGCCGTCGAGCAGTACTTC.

This rearrangement joins TRBV4-3 to TRBJ1-2; D possibly corresponds to TRBD1 (5 bases). The CDR3 sequence is 14 residues long. Trimming pared 1 base from V and 4 bases from J, leaving 10 bases between. Germline CDR1 reads LGHNA; CDR2 reads YSLEER. CDR3 protein: CASSQAQASYGYTF. CDR3 nucleotides: TGCGCCAGCAGCCAAGCACAGGCATCCTATGGCTACACCTTC.

This sequence joins TRBV6-5 and TRBJ1-2; no definite D call. Trimming took off 6 bases at V and 6 bases at J, with 14 bases between the two ends. This CDR3 comprises 13 residues. CDR1 MNHEY and CDR2 SVGAGI come from the germline V gene. The CDR3 DNA reads TGTGCCAGCAGCCACCCGGCCGGGGATGGCTACACCTTC. Translation gives CASSHPAGDGYTF.

J is TRBJ2-1 and V is TRBV7-6; no clear D gene. The V and J ends lost 1 base and 4 bases respectively, with 5 bases between them. Germline loops: CDR1 SGHVS, CDR2 FNYEAQ. This CDR3 is 13 amino acids long. CDR3 DNA: TGTGCCAGCAGCTTAGACATTTACAATGAGCAGTTCTTC. Encoded protein: CASSLDIYNEQFF. The whole variable domain, filled in from reference TRBV7-6 and TRBJ2-1, reads GAGVSQSPRYKVTKRGQDVALRCDPISGHVSLYWYRQALGQGPEFLTYFNYEAQQDKSGLPNDRFSAERPEGSISTLTIQRTEQRDSAMYRCASSLDIYNEQFFGPGTRLTVL.

V usage is TRBV5-1 and J usage is TRBJ2-5; D is perhaps TRBD2 (5 bases). Germline V gene data show CDR1 as SGHRS and CDR2 as YFSETQ. Trimming left V 4 bases short and J 2 bases short, with 18 bases between. The CDR3 loop spans 16 amino acids. The CDR3 sequence: CASSDPYAGGQETQYF. Written as DNA, the CDR3 is TGCGCCAGCAGCGACCCGTACGCCGGAGGTCAAGAGACCCAGTACTTC.

This clone appeared a few times. The DNA for the CDR3 is TGTGCCAGCAGCGTAGACGGGGATCCTGTTGGGAATCAGCCCCAGCATTTT. This sequence encodes CASSVDGDPVGNQPQHF. This chain links TRBV9 with TRBJ1-5; D gene ambiguous. This CDR3 spans 17 amino acids. Germline CDR1 SGDLS, CDR2 YYNGEE. Trimming stripped 0 bases from V and 4 bases from J, with 17 bases between.

This chain joins TRBV5-1 and TRBJ2-5, with D perhaps matching TRBD2 (7 bases). The CDR3 has 15 residues. V was cut by 1 base and J by 1 base, with 11 bases left in between. Germline values: CDR1 SGHRS, CDR2 YFSETQ. CDR3 sequence: CASSLRGATQETQYF. CDR3 DNA sequence: TGCGCCAGCAGCTTGCGGGGGGCCACCCAAGAGACCCAGTACTTC.

CDR3 sequence: CASSQDPTGGFWDGYTF. The CDR3, as DNA: TGCGCCAGCAGCCAAGATCCAACAGGGGGTTTCTGGGATGGCTACACCTTC. The rearrangement joins TRBV4-3 to TRBJ1-2; TRBD1 aligns across 8 bases. Germline CDR1 is LGHNA and CDR2 is YSLEER. CDR3 length: 17 residues. V gave up 0 bases and J gave up 6 bases; unmatched junction bases: 12.

The chain links TRBV7-9 to TRBJ1-4; 7 nucleotides agree with TRBD1. The V and J ends lost 3 bases and 10 bases, in that order; junction bases with no gene match: 8. CDR3 size: 14 residues. Germline loops: CDR1 SEHNR, CDR2 FQNEAQ (reference sequence). The CDR3: CASSFQGDGGKLFF. CDR3 coding DNA: TGTGCCAGCAGCTTCCAGGGGGACGGGGGAAAACTGTTTTTT.

The gene calls are TRBV4-2 and TRBJ1-2; D uncertain. V was pared by 0 bases and J by 3 bases, with 11 bases between. The germline V gene has CDR1 LGHNA and CDR2 YNFKEQ. This CDR3 is 15 amino acids long. The CDR3 sequence: CASSQDYGAHYGYTF. The CDR3 DNA reads as TGTGCCAGCAGCCAAGACTATGGAGCACACTATGGCTACACCTTC.

Concerning this clone: The junction shows a germline mismatch at one end, possibly a read error. The chain employs TRBV5-1 and TRBJ1-1; 8 bases are a match to TRBD1. Germline V CDR1 and CDR2: SGHRS, YFSETQ. The CDR3 is 16 residues long. The CDR3 coding sequence is TGCGCCAGCAGCGTCGGACAGGGAGCCATGAACACTGACGCTTTCTTT. Translated: CASSVGQGAMNTDAFF.

The chain links TRBV27 to TRBJ1-2; 8 nucleotides line up with TRBD1. Germline CDR1 is MNHEY and CDR2 is SMNVEV (reference sequence). The trim removed 2 bases at V and 1 base at J, leaving 9 bases unmatched. CDR3 size: 17 residues. The CDR3 DNA sequence: TGTGCCAGCAGTTTAGGGGCAGGGGGCCCCCTTAACTATGGCTACACCTTC. Its translation: CASSLGAGGPLNYGYTF.

This chain uses TRBV5-1 with TRBJ1-3, with 7 bases matching TRBD1. This CDR3 contains 15 residues. The germline V gene has CDR1 SGHRS and CDR2 YFSETQ. Germline trimming cut 2 bases from V and 3 bases from J; bases unmatched to any gene: 5. The CDR3 DNA sequence: TGCGCCAGCAGCTTAAGGACAGGCGGTGGAAACACCATATATTTT. Translating gives CASSLRTGGGNTIYF.

The chain carries TRBV6-5 and TRBJ1-5, with 7 bases identical to TRBD1. Germline lookup yields CDR1 MNHEY and CDR2 SVGAGI. V lost 1 base to trimming and J lost 4 bases; unmatched junction nucleotides: 1. The CDR3 spans 14 residues. CDR3 amino acids: CASSYLQGNQPQHF. Written as DNA, the CDR3 is TGTGCCAGCAGTTACTTACAGGGGAATCAGCCCCAGCATTTT.

This chain connects TRBV7-9 to TRBJ2-2; 8 bases match TRBD1. CDR1 and CDR2 (germline): SEHNR, FQNEAQ (reference sequence). The CDR3 runs 15 residues. Trimming took 2 bases from V and 4 from J; bases not matched to a gene: 3. The CDR3 spells CASSLLTGVTGELFF. In DNA, the CDR3 is TGTGCCAGCAGCTTACTGACAGGGGTCACCGGGGAGCTGTTTTTT.

This chain uses TRBV13 with TRBJ2-7; 7 positions match TRBD1. Germline-derived CDR1 and CDR2 are PRHDT and FYEKMQ (reference sequence). CDR3 length equals 14 residues. V was clipped by 3 bases and J by 3 bases; unmatched bases: 5. CDR3 nucleotides: TGTGCCAGCAGCTTGACAGGGCAAAACTACGAGCAGTACTTC. Encoded protein: CASSLTGQNYEQYF.

The chain has TRBV28 and TRBJ2-7; 9 positions match TRBD2. V shed 6 bases, J shed 0 bases, and the junction held 6 bases outside the gene matches. The CDR3 spans 15 residues. CDR1 and CDR2 from the germline V gene are MDHEN and SYDVKM. Here the CDR3 reads CASRDLAGPSYEQYF. The CDR3, as DNA: TGTGCCAGCAGAGATCTAGCGGGGCCCTCCTACGAGCAGTACTTC.